Below, 17 T cell receptor beta chains from the same sample are listed, as sequenced in a study of control samples from healthy donors and cancer patients. TCRdb's table, derived via immunoSEQ multiplex PCR, lists solely in-frame clones and lacks some. The sample lists some 76,000 clones, about 90% occurring once. The source material was PBMCs. The receptor set was obtained from a man in his sixties with lung cancer.

This sequence joins TRBV5-1 and TRBJ2-3; perhaps TRBD1 as D (5 bases). The length of the CDR3 is 14 residues. Germline V gene lookup returns CDR1 SGHRS and CDR2 YFSETQ. Trimming removed 1 base from V and 8 bases from J, with 14 bases in between. CDR3 bases: TGCGCCAGCAGCTTGCGGCTAGGGGTAGGTACGCAGTATTTT. It specifies CASSLRLGVGTQYF. The variable domain in full, with the rest retrieved from reference TRBV5-1 and TRBJ2-3, is KAGVTQTPRYLIKTRGQQVTLSCSPISGHRSVSWYQQTPGQGLQFLFEYFSETQRNKGNFPGRFSGRQFSNSRSEMNVSTLELGDSALYLCASSLRLGVGTQYFGPGTRLTVL.

The chain couples TRBV6-6 to TRBJ2-7; D is unresolved. Germline V gene sequence: CDR1 MNHNY, CDR2 SVGAGI (reference sequence). This CDR3 is 13 amino acids long. The V end lost 3 bases, the J end lost 5 bases, and 11 bases lay between the germline ends. The CDR3 DNA reads TGTGCCAGCAGTTATTTATCGGCAGACGAGCAGTACTTC. It yields the protein CASSYLSADEQYF.

This clone was seen a single time. The V and J genes are TRBV29-1 and TRBJ2-3; TRBD1 is a possible D gene (6 bases). Trimming removed 6 bases from V and 8 bases from J, with 24 bases in between. The CDR3 runs 15 residues. The germline gives CDR1 SQVTM, CDR2 ANQGSEA. CDR3 bases: TGCAGCGTCCAGACAGCAGGGGCTTCTTCACCTACGCAGTATTTT. This codes for CSVQTAGASSPTQYF.

This sequence joins TRBV29-1 and TRBJ2-1; tentatively, D is TRBD2 (5 bases). Germline V gene data show CDR1 as SQVTM and CDR2 as ANQGSEA. The CDR3 length is 16 residues. The V end was cut by 0 bases, the J end by 1 base, with 13 bases between. The CDR3 region is CSVEDPVGVSYNEQFF. As DNA, the CDR3 is TGCAGCGTTGAAGACCCGGTGGGAGTTTCCTACAATGAGCAGTTCTTC.

The chain combines TRBV6-5 with TRBJ1-2, with D maybe TRBD1 (5 bases). The V end lost 8 bases, the J end lost 3 bases, and 13 bases lay between the germline ends. Germline V gene sequence: CDR1 MNHEY, CDR2 SVGAGI. CDR3 length equals 13 residues. CDR3 loop: CASRQQEHYGYTF. The CDR3 DNA reads TGTGCCAGCCGTCAACAGGAACACTATGGCTACACCTTC.

V and J are TRBV6-5 and TRBJ2-1; tentative D call: TRBD2 (7 bases). CDR3 size: 13 residues. Germline V lookup: CDR1 MNHEY, CDR2 SVGAGI. The V end lost 8 bases, the J end lost 4 bases, and 12 bases lay between the germline ends. For the CDR3, the DNA is TGTGCCAGCCGGGGGGCGTCGTACAATGAGCAGTTCTTC. This encodes CASRGASYNEQFF.

The rearrangement links TRBV7-9 to TRBJ2-2; possible D gene TRBD2, 6 bases. The CDR3 runs to 15 residues. The V and J ends lost 7 bases and 2 bases respectively, with 14 bases between them. Looked up from germline, CDR1 is SEHNR and CDR2 is FQNEAQ (reference sequence). CDR3 bases: TGTGCCAGCATCAGACTAGTTTTAAACACCGGGGAGCTGTTTTTT. This sequence encodes CASIRLVLNTGELFF.

This sequence joins TRBV5-5 and TRBJ1-5; D not resolved. Germline lookup yields CDR1 SGHKS and CDR2 YYEKEE (reference sequence). This CDR3 spans 15 amino acids. With 6 bases removed from V and 4 bases from J, the gap between germline ends came to 17 bases. CDR3 DNA: TGTGCCAGCACCGTTGAAGAGATGGGGAATCAGCCCCAGCATTTT. Translation: CASTVEEMGNQPQHF.

The rearrangement joins TRBV5-1 to TRBJ2-3; weak D call: TRBD2 (5 bases). Trimming took off 3 bases at V and 2 bases at J, with 19 bases between the two ends. CDR3 length: 17 residues. Germline V CDR1 and CDR2: SGHRS, YFSETQ. For the CDR3, the DNA is TGCGCCAGCAGCTGGTCTGTGGACTTACGGGTCACAGATACGCAGTATTTT. This translates into CASSWSVDLRVTDTQYF.

The J gene is TRBJ1-1, the V gene TRBV2; D possibly corresponds to TRBD1 (5 bases). The germline gives CDR1 SNHLY, CDR2 FYNNEI. The CDR3 covers 14 residues. Trimming removed 3 bases from V and 3 bases from J, with 11 bases in between. The CDR3 nucleotides read TGTGCCAGCAGTGACGAGGGGAGAGACACTGAAGCTTTCTTT. This gives the protein CASSDEGRDTEAFF.

J is TRBJ2-1 and V is TRBV18, with D possibly called TRBD1 or TRBD2 (5 bases each). The CDR3 is 12 amino acids. CDR1 and CDR2 (germline): KGHSH, LQKENI. The V end lost 3 bases, the J end lost 9 bases, and 9 bases lay between the germline ends. The CDR3 nucleotides are TGTGCCAGCTCACCTTTTGGGACTGAGCAGTTCTTC. Translating it yields CASSPFGTEQFF.

This CDR3 reads CASSLSRTTNTEAFF. CDR3 bases: TGTGCCAGCAGCCTATCCAGGACAACGAACACTGAAGCTTTCTTT. This sequence joins TRBV3-1 (or the pseudogene TRBV3-2) and TRBJ1-1; the D gene is possibly TRBD1 (5 bases). Germline V gives CDR1 LGHDT, CDR2 YNNKEL (reference sequence). This CDR3 comprises 15 residues. V dropped 4 bases and J dropped 1 base, with 13 bases sitting between them.

The gene calls are TRBV30 and TRBJ2-1; 8 bases are a match to TRBD1. Germline V gene lookup returns CDR1 GTSNPN and CDR2 SVGIG (reference sequence). With 5 bases clipped from V and 2 bases from J, the junction kept 5 bases outside the gene matches. This CDR3 is built from 14 residues. The chain's CDR3 is CAWRRQGPYNEQFF. CDR3 DNA: TGTGCCTGGCGTCGACAGGGGCCCTACAATGAGCAGTTCTTC.

The chain is built from TRBV5-1 and TRBJ1-5, with 8 bases that match TRBD1. Per the germline V gene, CDR1 is SGHRS and CDR2 is YFSETQ. This CDR3 is built from 15 residues. V lost 0 bases to trimming and J lost 6 bases; unmatched junction nucleotides: 5. DNA of the CDR3: TGCGCCAGCAGCTTGGGGGCAGGGGGCAGTCAGCCCCAGCATTTT. This codes for CASSLGAGGSQPQHF.

V is TRBV6-5 and J is TRBJ1-1; D is unresolved. CDR3 length equals 16 residues. V was shortened by 4 bases and J by 0 bases, with 15 bases between the two germline ends. Germline V lookup: CDR1 MNHEY, CDR2 SVGAGI. CDR3 bases: TGTGCCAGCAGTTCCACCATGGGGAGCATGAACACTGAAGCTTTCTTT. Its translation is CASSSTMGSMNTEAFF.

The chain joins TRBV11-1 to TRBJ1-6; possible D gene TRBD1, 5 bases. This CDR3 is built from 13 residues. Germline V CDR1 and CDR2: SGHAT, FQDESV (reference sequence). V was clipped by 5 bases and J by 7 bases, with 9 bases between them. The CDR3: CASSRQTNSPLHF. DNA for the CDR3: TGTGCCAGCAGCCGACAGACGAATTCACCCCTCCACTTT.

The chain couples TRBV10-1 to TRBJ1-1; TRBD1 might be the D (6 bases). Per germline, CDR1 WNHNN and CDR2 SYGVQD (reference sequence). CDR3 size: 14 residues. The V gene lost 4 bases and the J gene lost 4 bases, with 13 bases spanning the gap. CDR3 sequence (DNA): TGCGCCAGCAGTGTCAATACAGGGTTCACTGAAGCTTTCTTT. It specifies CASSVNTGFTEAFF.